This T cell receptor beta chain was sequenced for a study of blood T cell repertoires in COVID-19. Study at large: Samples representing acute and convalescent COVID-19 were sourced from the United States, Italy and Spain.

Methods used by the authors: The assay estimated nucleated cells by amplifying reference gene primers. Method: immunoSEQ multiplex PCR; TCRdb's copy keeps in-frame clones and lacks some. D and trimming come from the DNA, and the V and J calls and clone size come from that table. Of some 130,000 clones listed, more than 65% were seen once; the top ten hold around 13%. Per the germline V gene, CDR1 is LGHDT and CDR2 is YNNKEL (reference sequence). CDR3 size: 13 residues. V lost 4 bases to trimming and J lost 6 bases, with 13 bases between them. This clone was recorded many times. The chain is built from TRBV3-1 (or the pseudogene TRBV3-2) and TRBJ2-7, with D possibly matching TRBD1 (5 bases). This TCR was sampled from an older man with acute or convalescent COVID-19. The sample consisted of peripheral blood. CDR3 sequence reads: CASSPRQGFEQYF. Here the CDR3 DNA reads TGTGCCAGCAGCCCGAGGCAGGGTTTCGAGCAGTACTTC.